The source of this TCR beta chain is a study of blood T cell repertoires in COVID-19. Study context: Sites across the United States, Italy and Spain contributed samples from acute and convalescent COVID-19. PBMCs, B-cell-depleted T cells, or T cells provided the cDNA or gDNA that made up the material.

This clone was seen once. How the authors handled the data: Amplification of reference gene primers was used by the study to estimate nucleated cell counts. This table comes from immunoSEQ multiplex PCR, and its TCRdb copy is limited to in-frame clones, with some not included. That table furnishes V, J and clone size, whereas the DNA furnished D and trimming. The sample includes some 94,000 clones, around nine tenths of them seen just once. This CDR3 is 18 amino acids long. Germline-derived CDR1 and CDR2 are MGHRA and YSYEKL. The trim removed 1 base at V and 3 bases at J, leaving 13 bases unmatched. The rearrangement links TRBV4-1 to TRBJ2-3; 7 nucleotides align to TRBD2. The clonotype was recovered from a woman aged 60-75 years with COVID-19, enrolled during active disease. Sequencing was performed on peripheral blood. CDR3 coding DNA: TGCGCCAGCAGCCAAGGTCCAGGCGTCGGGGGGAGGACAGATACGCAGTATTTT. Its protein product is CASSQGPGVGGRTDTQYF.